The clone carrying this T cell receptor (beta chain) was observed once. Its antigen is not identified. The data belong to a study of long-term antiretroviral therapy in people with HIV. Study summary: The 2015 immediate-ART recommendation was preceded by the earliest samples by about a decade. Study results and limitations: Although diversity increased after ART, it remained lower than in transplant donor controls. The repertoire was dominated at all time points by clones expanded before ART.

There were about 1-10 million cryopreserved PBMC in the samples before DNA extraction. The V gene lost 2 bases and the J gene lost 7 bases, with 18 bases spanning the gap. The CDR3 loop spans 15 amino acids. Germline loops: CDR1 MNHNY, CDR2 SVGAGI (reference sequence). Survey-level immunoSEQ v3.0 assays were run. The method was immunoSEQ multiplex PCR; TCRdb's version includes in-frame clones alone and lacks a portion of them. The sample holds about 33,000 clones, 60% to 85% seen once. The sample in question was unsorted PBMCs, obtained 2 years after starting antiretroviral therapy. This clonotype was obtained from a woman aged 45-65 years with HIV. The V gene is TRBV6-6, the J gene TRBJ2-7; tentatively, D is TRBD1 (6 bases). The DNA for the CDR3 is TGTGCCAGCAGTTACGGTGGGGGCGGTCTACGAGAGCAGTACGTC. Translating it yields CASSYGGGGLREQYV.